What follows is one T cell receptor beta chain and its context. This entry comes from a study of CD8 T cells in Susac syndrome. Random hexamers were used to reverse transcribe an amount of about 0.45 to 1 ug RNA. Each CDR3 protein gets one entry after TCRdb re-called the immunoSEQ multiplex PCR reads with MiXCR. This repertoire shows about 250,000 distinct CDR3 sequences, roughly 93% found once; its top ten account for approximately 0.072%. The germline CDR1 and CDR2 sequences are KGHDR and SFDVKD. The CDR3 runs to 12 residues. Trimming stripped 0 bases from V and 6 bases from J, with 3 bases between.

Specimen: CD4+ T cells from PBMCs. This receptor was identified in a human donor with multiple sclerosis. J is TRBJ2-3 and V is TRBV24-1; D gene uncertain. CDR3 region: CATSDLSDTQYF. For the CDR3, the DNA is TGTGCCACCAGTGATTTGTCGGATACGCAGTATTTT.